This T cell receptor (beta chain) originates from a study of blood T cell repertoires in COVID-19. Overall study: Nucleic acid was either cDNA or gDNA, and it came from T cells, B-cell-depleted T cells, or PBMCs.

The method was immunoSEQ multiplex PCR; TCRdb's version includes in-frame clones alone and lacks a portion of them. The repertoire consists of under 150,000 clones, with 80% to 85% occurring once and the leading ten covering 4%. The receptor was isolated from a woman aged 60 to 75 with acute or convalescent COVID-19. Sequences were obtained from peripheral blood.

CDR3 DNA sequence: TGTGCCAGCAGAAGCCAGGTTGAAGCTTTCTTT. As protein: CASRSQVEAFF. The J gene is TRBJ1-1, the V gene TRBV28; D call uncertain. CDR3 length: 11 residues. Germline values: CDR1 MDHEN, CDR2 SYDVKM. V lost 6 bases and J 7 bases, leaving 9 bases between the germline ends.